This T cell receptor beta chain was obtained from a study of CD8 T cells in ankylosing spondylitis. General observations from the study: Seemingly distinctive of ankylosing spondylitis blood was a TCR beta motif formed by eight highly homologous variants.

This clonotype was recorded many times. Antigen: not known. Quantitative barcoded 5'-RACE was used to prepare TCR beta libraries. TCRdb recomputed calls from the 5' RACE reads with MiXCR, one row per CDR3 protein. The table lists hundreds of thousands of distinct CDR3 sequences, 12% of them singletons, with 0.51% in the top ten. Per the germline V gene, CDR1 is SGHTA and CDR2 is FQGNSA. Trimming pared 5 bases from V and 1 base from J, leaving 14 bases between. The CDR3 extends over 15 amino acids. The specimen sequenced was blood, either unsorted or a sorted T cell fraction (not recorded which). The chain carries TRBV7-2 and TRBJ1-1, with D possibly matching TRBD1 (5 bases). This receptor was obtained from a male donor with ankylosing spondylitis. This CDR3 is CASSRVRASNTEAFF. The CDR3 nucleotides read TGTGCCAGCAGCCGGGTCAGGGCCTCGAACACTGAAGCTTTCTTT. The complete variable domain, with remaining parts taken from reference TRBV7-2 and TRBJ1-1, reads GAGVSQSPSNKVTEKGKDVELRCDPISGHTALYWYRQSLGQGLEFLIYFQGNSAPDKSGLPSDRFSAERTGGSVSTLTIQRTQQEDSAVYLCASSRVRASNTEAFFGQGTRLTVV.